A selection of T cell receptor beta chains follows, all from one sample in a study of T cell responses to AZD1222 COVID-19 vaccine. Here immunoSEQ multiplex PCR was the method, and the copy in TCRdb shows in-frame clones only, minus some. The sample holds roughly 80,000 clones, just over 90% seen once. Source: peripheral blood, taken on day 0 of AZD1222 vaccination. These receptor sequences come from an adult in good health. The CDR3 runs from the conserved cysteine through the conserved F or W. The order of the fields is clone size, J gene, D gene, V gene, CDR3 protein, CDR3 DNA. D genes are given only for firm matches. Size tells how often a clone was seen (once, few, many) or the class of an expanded clone, and some rows leave it out.

-	TRBJ2-7	TRBD2	TRBV7-9	CASSHGTSSSYEQYF	TGTGCCAGCAGCCACGGGACTAGCAGCTCCTACGAGCAGTACTTC
once	TRBJ2-7	-	TRBV19	CASSPSGVAYEQYF	TGTGCCAGTAGTCCCAGCGGAGTCGCCTACGAGCAGTACTTC
once	TRBJ2-3	-	TRBV9	CASSDSGVTDTQYF	TGTGCCAGCAGCGATAGCGGCGTCACAGATACGCAGTATTTT
-	TRBJ2-1	TRBD2	TRBV28	CASSPHLGNSGSGGGSQQFF	TGTGCCAGCAGTCCCCACCTAGGTAATAGCGGGAGTGGGGGTGGATCACAGCAGTTCTTC
once	TRBJ1-1	-	TRBV7-8	CASSLTGWTNTEAFF	TGTGCCAGCAGCTTAACTGGGTGGACGAACACTGAAGCTTTCTTT
-	TRBJ2-1	TRBD1	TRBV7-9	CASKITGGVNNEQFF	TGTGCCAGCAAAATAACAGGGGGAGTAAACAATGAGCAGTTCTTC
-	TRBJ1-5	-	TRBV5-1	CASAVSDSNNQPQHF	TGCGCCAGCGCCGTTTCAGACAGTAACAATCAGCCCCAGCATTTT
-	TRBJ2-3	TRBD2	TRBV28	CASRPTSGRTTDTQYF	TGTGCCAGCAGACCTACTAGCGGGAGGACCACAGATACGCAGTATTTT
-	TRBJ1-1	TRBD1	TRBV7-9	CASSVQGGRTEAFF	TGTGCCAGCAGCGTCCAAGGGGGCCGTACTGAAGCTTTCTTT
-	TRBJ2-3	TRBD2	TRBV29-1	CSVEEGGSGLEDTQYF	TGCAGCGTTGAAGAAGGTGGTAGCGGGCTGGAAGATACGCAGTATTTT
-	TRBJ2-7	TRBD1	TRBV9	CASSVDGTGAYEQYF	TGTGCCAGCAGCGTAGATGGGACAGGGGCCTACGAGCAGTACTTC
-	TRBJ2-2	TRBD1	TRBV19	CASSRQGYNTGELFF	TGTGCCAGTAGTAGACAGGGGTATAACACCGGGGAGCTGTTTTTT
-	TRBJ2-7	-	TRBV2	CASRETAYSYEQYF	TGTGCCAGCAGGGAGACGGCCTACTCCTACGAGCAGTACTTC
-	TRBJ1-5	-	TRBV30	CAWSWRGAQPQHF	TGTGCCTGGAGTTGGAGGGGGGCTCAGCCCCAGCATTTT
-	TRBJ2-7	TRBD1	TRBV18	CASSPFSGGSYEQYF	TGTGCCAGCTCACCATTCTCAGGGGGCTCCTACGAGCAGTACTTC
-	TRBJ1-2	-	TRBV28	CASSPGMRYGYTF	TGTGCCAGCAGTCCAGGGATGAGATATGGCTACACCTTC
-	TRBJ2-7	-	TRBV12-3/TRBV12-4	CASSPNLGSEQYF	TGTGCCAGCAGTCCGAACTTAGGGAGCGAGCAGTACTTC
-	TRBJ2-7	-	TRBV28	CASSRPQRPYEQYF	TGTGCCAGCAGCCGACCCCAGAGGCCCTACGAGCAGTACTTC
-	TRBJ2-2	-	TRBV4-1	CASSQGGLLVGELFF	TGCGCCAGCAGCCAGGGGGGACTCCTGGTCGGGGAGCTGTTTTTT
-	TRBJ1-1	-	TRBV11-2	CASRQLTGGNTEAFF	TGTGCCAGCAGGCAACTCACGGGGGGGAACACTGAAGCTTTCTTT
-	TRBJ2-7	TRBD2	TRBV10-1	CARGWAGETYEQYF	TGCGCCAGGGGATGGGCGGGAGAGACGTACGAGCAGTACTTC
-	TRBJ2-1	TRBD1	TRBV9	CASSPSGTGALRVFF	TGTGCCAGCAGCCCTTCCGGGACAGGGGCCCTTCGGGTGTTCTTC
-	TRBJ2-2	TRBD1	TRBV5-1	CASSSPGQGGTGELFF	TGCGCCAGCAGCTCGCCGGGACAGGGGGGGACCGGGGAGCTGTTTTTT
-	TRBJ1-5	-	TRBV28	CASSTGLQPQHF	TGTGCCAGCAGTACAGGGCTTCAGCCCCAGCATTTT
-	TRBJ2-3	-	TRBV28	CASSSLIGTDTQYF	TGTGCCAGCAGTTCCCTAATTGGAACAGATACGCAGTATTTT
-	TRBJ2-7	TRBD1	TRBV28	CASSGPGQGANEQYF	TGTGCCAGCAGTGGACCGGGACAGGGGGCCAACGAGCAGTACTTC
-	TRBJ1-1	TRBD1	TRBV10-3	CAISTYGQGMNTEAFF	TGTGCCATCAGTACCTATGGACAGGGAATGAACACTGAAGCTTTCTTT
-	TRBJ1-1	-	TRBV19	CASSGLINTEAFF	TGTGCCAGTAGTGGCCTTATTAACACTGAAGCTTTCTTT
-	TRBJ2-1	-	TRBV6-5	CASSGTGSHNEQFF	TGTGCCAGCAGCGGAACAGGGTCCCACAATGAGCAGTTCTTC
-	TRBJ2-2	-	TRBV6-6	CASSQNRDNTGELFF	TGTGCCAGCAGCCAAAACAGGGATAACACCGGGGAGCTGTTTTTT
-	TRBJ1-1	-	TRBV9	CASSVGQRNTEAFF	TGTGCCAGCAGCGTAGGACAGAGGAACACTGAAGCTTTCTTT
once	TRBJ2-7	TRBD2	TRBV28	CASSLPGLAASYEQYF	TGTGCCAGCAGTTTACCGGGACTAGCGGCCTCCTACGAGCAGTACTTC
-	TRBJ1-2	-	TRBV7-8	CASSEWGFGRTNYGYTF	TGTGCCAGCAGCGAGTGGGGGTTTGGCAGAACTAACTATGGCTACACCTTC